A single sample gave rise to the 21 T cell receptor beta chains below, sequenced in a study of T-cell memory formation after mild COVID-19. TCRdb reanalysed the 5' RACE reads using MiXCR and keeps one entry per CDR3 protein. The data contain a few hundred thousand distinct CDR3 sequences, roughly 21% of them singletons. Sequenced sample: PBMCs or a T cell subset sorted from them (not recorded which). The receptors come from an adult woman who had mild COVID-19 (a few samples of this study predate the infection). Cell type and time point are not known.

The V gene is TRBV7-6, the J gene TRBJ2-3; a possible D gene is TRBD2 (6 bases). The CDR3 contains 18 residues. Germline V gene sequence: CDR1 SGHVS, CDR2 FNYEAQ. With 4 bases removed from V and 1 base from J, the gap between germline ends came to 21 bases. As DNA, the CDR3 is TGTGCCAGCAGCTCTCACCGGGACTCCGGTCACGGCACAGATACGCAGTATTTT. This sequence encodes CASSSHRDSGHGTDTQYF. Supplemented by reference TRBV7-6 and TRBJ2-3, the full variable domain reads GAGVSQSPRYKVTKRGQDVALRCDPISGHVSLYWYRQALGQGPEFLTYFNYEAQQDKSGLPNDRFSAERPEGSISTLTIQRTEQRDSAMYRCASSSHRDSGHGTDTQYFGPGTRLTVL.

This clonotype was detected many times. The chain uses TRBV6-2 or TRBV6-3 and TRBJ2-1; D gene ambiguous. The V gene's germline CDR1 is MNHEY and CDR2 SVGEGT. This CDR3 comprises 13 residues. V shed 4 bases and J shed 1 base, with 5 bases lying between them. The CDR3 nucleotides read TGTGCCAGCAGTTTTGGGTCCTACAATGAGCAGTTCTTC. Protein sequence: CASSFGSYNEQFF.

The V call is TRBV5-1, the J call TRBJ2-3; 8 nucleotides align to TRBD1. Germline loops: CDR1 SGHRS, CDR2 YFSETQ. V shed 4 bases and J 2 bases; nucleotides not matched to a gene: 6. The CDR3 extends over 15 amino acids. CDR3 loop: CASSGSGGITDTQYF. The CDR3 DNA follows: TGCGCCAGCAGCGGCTCAGGGGGCATCACAGATACGCAGTATTTT.

This clonotype turned up a few times. The DNA for the CDR3 is TGTGCCACCAGTGATTTGCTCGGGACCGCGCAGTACTTC. Translating it yields CATSDLLGTAQYF. The chain has TRBV24-1 and TRBJ2-7; D could derive from TRBD1 or TRBD2 (5 bases each). CDR3 length equals 13 residues. Germline V CDR1 and CDR2: KGHDR, SFDVKD. The V end lost 0 bases, the J end lost 9 bases, and 11 bases lay between the germline ends.

The J gene is TRBJ2-1, the V gene TRBV24-1; TRBD2 aligns across 12 bases. The germline V gene has CDR1 KGHDR and CDR2 SFDVKD. CDR3 length: 17 amino acids. Trimming took 5 bases from V and 8 from J; bases not matched to a gene: 12. DNA of the CDR3: TGTGCCACCAGTGGAACTAGCGGGGGGTCAGGCGCGTATGAGCAGTTCTTC. Its protein is CATSGTSGGSGAYEQFF.

This clonotype was detected ten times or more. The chain recombines TRBV7-8 with TRBJ2-7; the D gene could be TRBD1 or TRBD2 (5 bases each). Germline values: CDR1 SGHVS, CDR2 FQNEAQ. V was pared by 1 base and J by 1 base, with 8 bases between. The CDR3 extends over 14 amino acids. The CDR3 DNA sequence: TGTGCCAGCAGCTTAGGAGGGGTTTCCTACGAGCAGTACTTC. Translated: CASSLGGVSYEQYF. The variable domain in full, with the rest retrieved from reference TRBV7-8 and TRBJ2-7, is GAGVSQSPRYKVAKRGQDVALRCDPISGHVSLFWYQQALGQGPEFLTYFQNEAQLDKSGLPSDRFFAERPEGSVSTLKIQRTQQEDSAVYLCASSLGGVSYEQYFGPGTRLTVT.

This clonotype has more than one count but fewer than ten. The chain is built from TRBV12-3 or TRBV12-4 and TRBJ1-4, with TRBD1 matching 7 bases. V shed 5 bases and J 8 bases; nucleotides not matched to a gene: 5. This CDR3 has 13 residues. The CDR3, as DNA: TGTGCCAGCAGTCAGGGGGTAAAAGAAAAACTGTTTTTT. Its protein product is CASSQGVKEKLFF.

The V and J genes are TRBV13 and TRBJ2-7, with 12 bases fitting TRBD2. CDR3 size: 16 residues. Trimming at V came to 6 bases and at J to 0 bases, leaving 6 bases not matched to a gene. The germline V gene has CDR1 PRHDT and CDR2 FYEKMQ (reference sequence). The CDR3 reads CASSRPGLAGSYEQYF. In DNA, the CDR3 is TGTGCCAGCAGTCGACCGGGACTAGCGGGCTCCTACGAGCAGTACTTC.

The chain links TRBV7-2 to TRBJ1-1, with a weak D call TRBD1 (6 bases). The V gene lost 5 bases and the J gene lost 7 bases, with 14 bases spanning the gap. The CDR3 sequence is 13 residues long. The germline V gene has CDR1 SGHTA and CDR2 FQGNSA. CDR3 sequence: CASSLTRTDEAFF. Written as DNA, the CDR3 is TGTGCCAGCAGCCTGACGCGGACAGATGAAGCTTTCTTT.

This clonotype has just a few counts. The chain recombines TRBV7-9 with TRBJ2-5, with 8 bases that match TRBD2. CDR3 length: 14 amino acids. V lost 5 bases to trimming and J lost 10 bases; unmatched junction nucleotides: 12. The V gene's germline CDR1 is SEHNR and CDR2 FQNEAQ (reference sequence). Written as DNA, the CDR3 is TGTGCCAGCAGCACCGGACTAGCCGGGTTGAGCCAGTACTTC. It specifies CASSTGLAGLSQYF. The full variable domain, rest sourced from reference TRBV7-9 and TRBJ2-5, is DTGVSQNPRHKITKRGQNVTFRCDPISEHNRLYWYRQTLGQGPEFLTYFQNEAQLEKSRLLSDRFSAERPKGSFSTLEIQRTEQGDSAMYLCASSTGLAGLSQYFGPGTRLLVL.

This clonotype has ten or more counts. This chain connects TRBV5-6 to TRBJ2-1; the D is unclear. Germline-derived CDR1 and CDR2 are SGHDT and YYEEEE. V was clipped by 0 bases and J by 1 base, with 8 bases between them. The CDR3 is 15 residues long. The chain's CDR3 is CASSLVGGSYNEQFF. CDR3 DNA: TGTGCCAGCAGCTTGGTCGGCGGATCCTACAATGAGCAGTTCTTC.

V usage is TRBV6-1 and J usage is TRBJ1-2; D unresolved. V gave up 5 bases and J gave up 4 bases, with 14 bases separating them. Germline V gives CDR1 MNHNS, CDR2 SASEGT. The CDR3 totals 14 residues. CDR3 region: CASSPDSTSYGYTF. The CDR3 DNA reads as TGTGCCAGCAGTCCGGACTCCACGAGCTATGGCTACACCTTC.

This clonotype has at least ten counts. The chain links TRBV20-1 to TRBJ2-1; D gene uncertain. Trimming shortened V by 6 bases and J by 6 bases, and 9 bases separated the two germline ends. Germline CDR1 is DFQATT and CDR2 is SNEGSKA (reference sequence). The CDR3 extends over 11 amino acids. The CDR3, as DNA: TGCAGTGCCCCGCGTGGCAATGAGCAGTTCTTC. It codes for CSAPRGNEQFF.

CDR3 bases: TGTGCCAGCAGATCCGGGACTTACGATCAGCCCCAGCATTTT. Protein product: CASRSGTYDQPQHF. This sequence joins TRBV28 and TRBJ1-5; maybe TRBD1 (5 bases). Germline-derived CDR1 and CDR2 are MDHEN and SYDVKM. V lost 6 bases and J lost 5, with 14 bases in between. This CDR3 has 14 residues.

This clonotype was seen only a few times. This chain connects TRBV29-1 to TRBJ1-4, with 11 bases aligning to TRBD1. The V and J ends lost 6 bases and 7 bases, in that order; junction bases with no gene match: 7. The CDR3 has 14 residues. Per the germline V gene, CDR1 is SQVTM and CDR2 is ANQGSEA. The CDR3 DNA reads as TGCAGCGTCAAGGACAGGGGGCGGTTTGAAAAACTGTTTTTT. This codes for CSVKDRGRFEKLFF.

A few counts support this clonotype. V usage is TRBV29-1 and J usage is TRBJ1-1; D is possibly TRBD1 (5 bases). The V and J ends lost 6 bases and 0 bases respectively, with 11 bases between them. The CDR3 totals 13 residues. Germline values: CDR1 SQVTM, CDR2 ANQGSEA. The CDR3 sequence: CSVSGHLNTEAFF. The CDR3 nucleotides are TGCAGCGTATCCGGACATTTGAACACTGAAGCTTTCTTT.

The CDR3 bases are TGTGCCAGCAGCCATGGCCTAGCGGCCTACGAGCAGTACTTC. Protein product: CASSHGLAAYEQYF. This sequence joins TRBV7-9 and TRBJ2-7; 7 positions match TRBD2. The V gene end was trimmed by 5 bases and the J gene end by 2 bases; junction bases not matched to a gene: 6. Germline values: CDR1 SEHNR, CDR2 FQNEAQ (reference sequence). The CDR3 spans 14 residues.

The table lists this clonotype with a few counts. DNA for the CDR3: TGTGCCACCAGTGATTCGTTTAACGCTGTACTGTTTTTT. Translating it yields CATSDSFNAVLFF. The V call is TRBV24-1, the J call TRBJ1-4; unclear D gene. V lost 2 bases and J lost 13, with 13 bases in between. CDR1 KGHDR and CDR2 SFDVKD come from the germline V gene. This CDR3 comprises 13 residues.

The sample holds a few counts of this clonotype. The V call is TRBV18, the J call TRBJ1-2, with TRBD1 matching over 9 bases. CDR1 KGHSH and CDR2 LQKENI come from the germline V gene. The V gene end was trimmed by 6 bases and the J gene end by 3 bases; junction bases not matched to a gene: 11. The CDR3 extends over 16 amino acids. CDR3 residues: CASSQGQGQADYGYTF. The CDR3 nucleotides read TGTGCCAGCTCTCAAGGACAGGGGCAGGCGGACTATGGCTACACCTTC.

This clonotype was recorded a few times. The J gene is TRBJ2-2, the V gene TRBV24-1; 7 nucleotides line up with TRBD2. Germline CDR1 reads KGHDR; CDR2 reads SFDVKD. The CDR3 is 15 residues long. After removal of 12 bases from V and 6 bases from J, the junction contained 15 bases not matched to a gene. The CDR3 sequence is CAASEGLVGSGELFF. Written as DNA, the CDR3 is TGTGCCGCCTCAGAAGGACTAGTCGGGTCCGGGGAGCTGTTTTTT.

This sequence joins TRBV3-1 and TRBJ1-5, with 8 bases fitting TRBD1. Unmatched junction bases numbered 3, after V lost 1 base and J lost 7 bases. Germline V lookup: CDR1 LGHDT, CDR2 YNNKEL (reference sequence). This CDR3 is built from 14 residues. The CDR3 loop reads CASSQGRGLQPQHF. The CDR3 bases are TGTGCCAGCAGCCAAGGCAGGGGGCTACAGCCCCAGCATTTT.